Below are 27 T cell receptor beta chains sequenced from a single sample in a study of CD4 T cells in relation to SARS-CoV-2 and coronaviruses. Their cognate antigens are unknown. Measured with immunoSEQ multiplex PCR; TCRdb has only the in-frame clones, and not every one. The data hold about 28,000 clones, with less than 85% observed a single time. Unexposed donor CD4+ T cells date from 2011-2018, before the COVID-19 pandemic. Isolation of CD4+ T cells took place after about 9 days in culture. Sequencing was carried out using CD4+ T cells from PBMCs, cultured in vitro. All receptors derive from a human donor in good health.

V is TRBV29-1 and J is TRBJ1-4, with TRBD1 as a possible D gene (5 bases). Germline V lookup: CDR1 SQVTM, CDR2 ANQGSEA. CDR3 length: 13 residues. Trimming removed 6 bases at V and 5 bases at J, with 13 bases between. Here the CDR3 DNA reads TGCAGCGTGCCAGGGTCAGAAAATGAAAAACTGTTTTTT. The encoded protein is CSVPGSENEKLFF.

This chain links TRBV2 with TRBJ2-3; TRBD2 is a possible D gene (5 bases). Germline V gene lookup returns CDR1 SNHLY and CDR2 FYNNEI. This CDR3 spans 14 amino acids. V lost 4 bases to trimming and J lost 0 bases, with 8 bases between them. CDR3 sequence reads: CASSGRTSTDTQYF. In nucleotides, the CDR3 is TGTGCCAGCAGTGGAAGGACTAGCACAGATACGCAGTATTTT.

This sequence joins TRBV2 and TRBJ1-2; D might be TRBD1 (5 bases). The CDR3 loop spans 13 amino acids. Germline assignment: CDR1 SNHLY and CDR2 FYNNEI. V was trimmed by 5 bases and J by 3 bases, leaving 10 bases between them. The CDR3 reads CASSTGADYGYTF. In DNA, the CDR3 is TGTGCCAGCAGTACCGGGGCAGACTATGGCTACACCTTC. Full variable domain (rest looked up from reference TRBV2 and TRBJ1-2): EPEVTQTPSHQVTQMGQEVILRCVPISNHLYFYWYRQILGQKVEFLVSFYNNEISEKSEIFDDQFSVERPDGSNFTLKIRSTKLEDSAMYFCASSTGADYGYTFGSGTRLTVV.

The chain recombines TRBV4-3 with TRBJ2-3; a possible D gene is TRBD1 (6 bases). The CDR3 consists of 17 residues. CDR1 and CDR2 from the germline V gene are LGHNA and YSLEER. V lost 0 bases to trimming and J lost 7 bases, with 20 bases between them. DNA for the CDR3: TGCGCCAGCAGCCAAGAGACCAGGGGAGTATTCCAAAATACGCAGTATTTT. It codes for CASSQETRGVFQNTQYF.

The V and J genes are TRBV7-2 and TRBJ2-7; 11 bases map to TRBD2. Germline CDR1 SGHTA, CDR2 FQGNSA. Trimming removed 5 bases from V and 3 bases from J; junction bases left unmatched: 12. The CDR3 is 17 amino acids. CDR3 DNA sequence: TGTGCCAGCAGCCCCGACGTCCTAGCGGGGGGCCTCTACGAGCAGTACTTC. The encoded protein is CASSPDVLAGGLYEQYF.

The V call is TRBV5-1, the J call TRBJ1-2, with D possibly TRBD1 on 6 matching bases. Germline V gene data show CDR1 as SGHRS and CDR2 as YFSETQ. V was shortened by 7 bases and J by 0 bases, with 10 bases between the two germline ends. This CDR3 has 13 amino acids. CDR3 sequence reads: CASPTGANYGYTF. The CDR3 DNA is TGCGCCAGCCCGACAGGAGCTAACTATGGCTACACCTTC.

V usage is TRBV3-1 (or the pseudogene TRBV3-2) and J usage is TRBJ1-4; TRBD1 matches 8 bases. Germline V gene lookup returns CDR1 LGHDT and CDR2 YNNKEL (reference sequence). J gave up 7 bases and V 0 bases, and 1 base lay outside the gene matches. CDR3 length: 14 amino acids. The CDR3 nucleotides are TGTGCCAGCAGCCAAGACAGGGGGCCTGAAAAACTGTTTTTT. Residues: CASSQDRGPEKLFF.

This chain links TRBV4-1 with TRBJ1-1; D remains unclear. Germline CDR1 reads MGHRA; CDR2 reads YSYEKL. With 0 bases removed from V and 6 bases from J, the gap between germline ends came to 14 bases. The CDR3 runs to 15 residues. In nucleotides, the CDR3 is TGCGCCAGCAGCCAAGATAGAGATAATGTCCCTGAAGCTTTCTTT. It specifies CASSQDRDNVPEAFF.

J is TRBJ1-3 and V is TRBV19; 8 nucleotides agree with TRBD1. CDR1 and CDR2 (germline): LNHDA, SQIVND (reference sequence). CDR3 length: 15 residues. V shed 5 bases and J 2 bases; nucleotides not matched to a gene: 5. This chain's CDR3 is CASSETGDPGNTIYF. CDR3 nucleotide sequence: TGTGCCAGTAGTGAGACAGGGGATCCTGGAAACACCATATATTTT.

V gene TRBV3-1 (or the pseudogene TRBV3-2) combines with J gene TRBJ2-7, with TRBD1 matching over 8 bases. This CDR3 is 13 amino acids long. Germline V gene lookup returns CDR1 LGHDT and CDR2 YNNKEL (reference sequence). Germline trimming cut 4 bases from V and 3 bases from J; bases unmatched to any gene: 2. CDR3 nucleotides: TGTGCCAGCAGCCGACAGGGGTTCTACGAGCAGTACTTC. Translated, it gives CASSRQGFYEQYF.

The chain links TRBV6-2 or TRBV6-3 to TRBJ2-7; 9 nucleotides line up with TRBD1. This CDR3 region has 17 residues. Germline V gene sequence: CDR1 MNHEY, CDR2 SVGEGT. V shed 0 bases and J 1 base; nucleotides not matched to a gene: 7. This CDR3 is CASSYSLSGQGSYEQYF. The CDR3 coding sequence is TGTGCCAGCAGTTACTCACTCTCTGGACAGGGGTCCTACGAGCAGTACTTC.

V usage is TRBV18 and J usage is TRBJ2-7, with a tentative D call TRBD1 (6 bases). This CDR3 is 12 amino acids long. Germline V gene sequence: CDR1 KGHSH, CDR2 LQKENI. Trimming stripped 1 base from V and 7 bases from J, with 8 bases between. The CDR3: CASSPRGGEQYF. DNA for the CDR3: TGTGCCAGCTCACCACGAGGGGGAGAGCAGTACTTC.

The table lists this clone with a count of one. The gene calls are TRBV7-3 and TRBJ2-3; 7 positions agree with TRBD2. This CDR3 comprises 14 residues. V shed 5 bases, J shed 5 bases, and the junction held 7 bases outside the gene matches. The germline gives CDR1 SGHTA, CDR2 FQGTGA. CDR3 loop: CASSPNGGIDTQYF. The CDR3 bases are TGTGCCAGCAGCCCAAACGGGGGGATAGATACGCAGTATTTT.

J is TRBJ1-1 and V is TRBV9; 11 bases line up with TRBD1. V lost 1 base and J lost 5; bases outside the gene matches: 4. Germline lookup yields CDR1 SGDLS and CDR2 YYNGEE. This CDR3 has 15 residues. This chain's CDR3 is CASSVLGDRGTEAFF. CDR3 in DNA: TGTGCCAGCAGCGTATTGGGGGACAGGGGGACTGAAGCTTTCTTT.

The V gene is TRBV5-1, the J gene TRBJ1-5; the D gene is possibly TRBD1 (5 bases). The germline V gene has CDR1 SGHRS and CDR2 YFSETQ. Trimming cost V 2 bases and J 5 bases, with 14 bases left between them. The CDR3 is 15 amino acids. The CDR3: CASSLSGGRDQPQHF. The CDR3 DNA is TGCGCCAGCAGCTTATCCGGGGGGAGGGATCAGCCCCAGCATTTT. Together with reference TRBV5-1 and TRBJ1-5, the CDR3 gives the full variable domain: KAGVTQTPRYLIKTRGQQVTLSCSPISGHRSVSWYQQTPGQGLQFLFEYFSETQRNKGNFPGRFSGRQFSNSRSEMNVSTLELGDSALYLCASSLSGGRDQPQHFGDGTRLSIL.

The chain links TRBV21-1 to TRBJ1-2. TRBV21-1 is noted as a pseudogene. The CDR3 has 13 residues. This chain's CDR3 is CASSLGRPSGYTF. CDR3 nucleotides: TGTGCCAGCAGCTTGGGGAGGCCGAGCGGCTACACCTTC.

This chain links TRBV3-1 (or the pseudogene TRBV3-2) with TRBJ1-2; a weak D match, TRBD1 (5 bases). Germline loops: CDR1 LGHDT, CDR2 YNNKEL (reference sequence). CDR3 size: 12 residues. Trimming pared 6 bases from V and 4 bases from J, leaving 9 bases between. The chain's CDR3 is CASSPGPYGYTF. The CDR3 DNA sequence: TGTGCCAGCAGTCCAGGGCCCTATGGCTACACCTTC.

The CDR3 bases are TGTGCCAGCAGCTCCCAGGGGTCCACAGATACGCAGTATTTT. It specifies CASSSQGSTDTQYF. The chain joins TRBV7-2 to TRBJ2-3, with D possibly matching TRBD1 (6 bases). Germline V lookup: CDR1 SGHTA, CDR2 FQGNSA. CDR3 size: 14 residues. Trimming stripped 4 bases from V and 2 bases from J, with 10 bases between.

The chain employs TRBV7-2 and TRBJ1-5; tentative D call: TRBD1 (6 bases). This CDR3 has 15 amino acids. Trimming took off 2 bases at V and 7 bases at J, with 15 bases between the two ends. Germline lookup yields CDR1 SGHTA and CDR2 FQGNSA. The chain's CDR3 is CASSLNSQGSQPQHF. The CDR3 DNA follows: TGTGCCAGCAGCTTAAATTCGCAGGGGTCCCAGCCCCAGCATTTT. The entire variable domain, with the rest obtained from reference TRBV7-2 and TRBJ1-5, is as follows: GAGVSQSPSNKVTEKGKDVELRCDPISGHTALYWYRQSLGQGLEFLIYFQGNSAPDKSGLPSDRFSAERTGGSVSTLTIQRTQQEDSAVYLCASSLNSQGSQPQHFGDGTRLSIL.

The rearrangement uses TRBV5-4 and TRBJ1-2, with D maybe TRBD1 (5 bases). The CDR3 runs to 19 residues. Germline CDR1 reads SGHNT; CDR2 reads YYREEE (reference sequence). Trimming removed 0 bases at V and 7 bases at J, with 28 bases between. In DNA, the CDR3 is TGTGCCAGCAGCTTGGAAGGAAGGGGCACCCGGAGGGCCCTATCTGGCTACACCTTC. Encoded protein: CASSLEGRGTRRALSGYTF. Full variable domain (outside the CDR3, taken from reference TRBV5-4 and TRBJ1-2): ETGVTQSPTHLIKTRGQQVTLRCSSQSGHNTVSWYQQALGQGPQFIFQYYREEENGRGNFPPRFSGLQFPNYSSELNVNALELDDSALYLCASSLEGRGTRRALSGYTFGSGTRLTVV.

In nucleotides, the CDR3 is TGTGCCAGCAGCCGACAGGGAAACACTGAAGCTTTCTTT. It codes for CASSRQGNTEAFF. This chain links TRBV7-6 with TRBJ1-1; 7 bases align to TRBD1. The germline V gene encodes CDR1 SGHVS and CDR2 FNYEAQ. The V gene end was trimmed by 5 bases and the J gene end by 2 bases; junction bases not matched to a gene: 2. This CDR3 is built from 13 residues.

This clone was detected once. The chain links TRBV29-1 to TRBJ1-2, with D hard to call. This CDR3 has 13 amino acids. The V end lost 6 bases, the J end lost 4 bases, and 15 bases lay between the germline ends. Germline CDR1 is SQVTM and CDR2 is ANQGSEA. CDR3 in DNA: TGCAGCGTCGGTGCTGGGGTCGGCTATGGCTACACCTTC. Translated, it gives CSVGAGVGYGYTF.

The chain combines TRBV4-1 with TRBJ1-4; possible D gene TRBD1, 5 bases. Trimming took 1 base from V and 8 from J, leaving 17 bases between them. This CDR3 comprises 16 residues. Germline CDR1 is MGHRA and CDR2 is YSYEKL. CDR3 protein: CASSQAPAGVSEKLFF. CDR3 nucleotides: TGCGCCAGCAGCCAAGCTCCGGCGGGGGTCAGCGAAAAACTGTTTTTT.

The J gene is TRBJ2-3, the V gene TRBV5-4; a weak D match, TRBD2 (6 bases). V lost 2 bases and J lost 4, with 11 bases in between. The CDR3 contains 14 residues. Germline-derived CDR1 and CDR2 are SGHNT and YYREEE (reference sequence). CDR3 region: CASSFGTRSDTQYF. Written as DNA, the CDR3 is TGTGCCAGCAGCTTCGGGACTCGTTCAGATACGCAGTATTTT.

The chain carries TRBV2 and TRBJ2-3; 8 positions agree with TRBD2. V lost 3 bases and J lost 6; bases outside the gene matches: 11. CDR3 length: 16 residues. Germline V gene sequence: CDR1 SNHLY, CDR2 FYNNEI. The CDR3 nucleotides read TGTGCCAGCAGTGATCTCGCGGGAGGACGGCCCGATACGCAGTATTTT. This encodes CASSDLAGGRPDTQYF.

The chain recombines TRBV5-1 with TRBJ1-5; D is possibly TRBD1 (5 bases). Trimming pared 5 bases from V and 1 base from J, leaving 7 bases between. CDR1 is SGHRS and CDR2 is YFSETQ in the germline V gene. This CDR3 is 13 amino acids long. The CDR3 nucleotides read TGCGCCAGCAGAGCAGGGAGCAATCAGCCCCAGCATTTT. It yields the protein CASRAGSNQPQHF. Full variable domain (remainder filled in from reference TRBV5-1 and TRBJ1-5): KAGVTQTPRYLIKTRGQQVTLSCSPISGHRSVSWYQQTPGQGLQFLFEYFSETQRNKGNFPGRFSGRQFSNSRSEMNVSTLELGDSALYLCASRAGSNQPQHFGDGTRLSIL.

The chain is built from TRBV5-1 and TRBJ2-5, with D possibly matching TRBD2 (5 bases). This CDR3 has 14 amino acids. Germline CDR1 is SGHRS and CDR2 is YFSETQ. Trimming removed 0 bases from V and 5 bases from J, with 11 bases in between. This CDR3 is CASSLGIASETQYF. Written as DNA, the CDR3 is TGCGCCAGCAGCTTGGGAATAGCGAGTGAGACCCAGTACTTC.